These 21 T cell receptor beta chains were sequenced from one sample in a study of PD-L1 blockade in urothelial cancer. Produced via immunoSEQ multiplex PCR; TCRdb's table is partial and in-frame only. The data hold roughly 120,000 clones, with about 89% observed a single time. Time point of the sample: peripheral blood 6 weeks after treatment start. This specimen was PBMCs, taken around atezolizumab (anti-PD-L1) treatment. Receptors originate from a man in his 60s with urothelial cancer.

This clone was observed a handful of times. The rearrangement uses TRBV7-8 and TRBJ1-3, with D unresolved. The CDR3 covers 14 residues. The germline V and J ends were trimmed by 1 base and 2 bases, with 6 bases remaining between them. CDR1 and CDR2 from the germline V gene are SGHVS and FQNEAQ. CDR3 protein: CASSLGTAGNTIYF. The CDR3 DNA sequence: TGTGCCAGCAGCTTAGGGACTGCTGGAAACACCATATATTTT.

V gene TRBV5-1 combines with J gene TRBJ2-1; TRBD2 agrees at 12 bases. The germline gives CDR1 SGHRS, CDR2 YFSETQ. The CDR3 totals 18 residues. V was clipped by 4 bases and J by 5 bases; unmatched bases: 13. The DNA of the CDR3 is TGCGCCAGCAGCGCAGGACTAGCGGGAAGTCTAGTAAACAATGAGCAGTTCTTC. Translation gives CASSAGLAGSLVNNEQFF.

The chain's CDR3 is CASSSTLTTTGELFF. The CDR3 DNA reads as TGTGCCAGCAGCTCGACTTTGACGACCACCGGGGAGCTGTTTTTT. V is TRBV7-6 and J is TRBJ2-2; no reliable D call. The CDR3 totals 15 residues. The germline V gene has CDR1 SGHVS and CDR2 FNYEAQ. V lost 4 bases and J 4 bases, leaving 13 bases between the germline ends.

V gene TRBV2 combines with J gene TRBJ2-5; tentative D call: TRBD2 (7 bases). Germline lookup yields CDR1 SNHLY and CDR2 FYNNEI. The CDR3 has 16 residues. Trimming pared 2 bases from V and 6 bases from J, leaving 19 bases between. CDR3 sequence reads: CASSERRGGPGKTQYF. In DNA, the CDR3 is TGTGCCAGCAGTGAAAGGAGGGGGGGGCCTGGGAAGACCCAGTACTTC.

The count of this clone is one. The V and J genes are TRBV27 and TRBJ2-1, with 9 bases fitting TRBD2. Germline trimming cut 5 bases from V and 5 bases from J; bases unmatched to any gene: 7. The CDR3 is 15 amino acids. The germline gives CDR1 MNHEY, CDR2 SMNVEV (reference sequence). CDR3 DNA sequence: TGTGCCAGCAGTCCCACGGCTAGCGGGAACAATGAGCAGTTCTTC. The encoded protein is CASSPTASGNNEQFF.

J is TRBJ2-3 and V is TRBV18, with D uncertain. V gave up 1 base and J gave up 3 bases, with 5 bases separating them. Germline assignment: CDR1 KGHSH and CDR2 LQKENI. The CDR3 is 13 residues long. CDR3 DNA: TGTGCCAGCTCACCACTAGCTACAGATACGCAGTATTTT. This translates into CASSPLATDTQYF.

This clone was recorded once. V is TRBV29-1 and J is TRBJ1-3; TRBD1 is a possible D gene (6 bases). V was shortened by 6 bases and J by 0 bases, with 9 bases between the two germline ends. The germline V gene has CDR1 SQVTM and CDR2 ANQGSEA. This CDR3 is 13 amino acids long. CDR3 coding DNA: TGCAGCGTCTCGGACAGCTCTGGAAACACCATATATTTT. Its translation: CSVSDSSGNTIYF.

This chain connects TRBV2 to TRBJ2-3, with a possible D match to TRBD2 (6 bases). Trimming took 0 bases from V and 4 from J, leaving 17 bases between them. Germline loops: CDR1 SNHLY, CDR2 FYNNEI. The CDR3 length is 17 residues. This chain's CDR3 is CASSEALGGFAADTQYF. The CDR3 region has the DNA TGTGCCAGCAGTGAAGCCCTTGGGGGGTTTGCGGCAGATACGCAGTATTTT.

This chain connects TRBV29-1 to TRBJ2-1; maybe TRBD1 (5 bases). V shed 6 bases and J shed 5 bases, with 11 bases lying between them. Germline V CDR1 and CDR2: SQVTM, ANQGSEA. This CDR3 region has 12 residues. Written as DNA, the CDR3 is TGCAGCGTGGCCACAGGCCACAATGAGCAGTTCTTC. It yields the protein CSVATGHNEQFF.

This sequence joins TRBV9 and TRBJ2-7; possible D gene TRBD2, 5 bases. Trimming pared 2 bases from V and 5 bases from J, leaving 20 bases between. Germline lookup yields CDR1 SGDLS and CDR2 YYNGEE. This CDR3 region has 16 residues. The CDR3 protein is CASSVDLGGSTHEQYF. The CDR3 coding sequence is TGTGCCAGCAGCGTGGATTTGGGTGGGAGTACACACGAGCAGTACTTC. The full variable domain, in which reference TRBV9 and TRBJ2-7 provide the parts outside the CDR3, is DSGVTQTPKHLITATGQRVTLRCSPRSGDLSVYWYQQSLDQGLQFLIQYYNGEERAKGNILERFSAQQFPDLHSELNLSSLELGDSALYFCASSVDLGGSTHEQYFGPGTRLTVT.

The chain has TRBV7-9 and TRBJ1-2; no firm D call. CDR1 is SEHNR and CDR2 is FQNEAQ in the germline V gene (reference sequence). V was clipped by 7 bases and J by 1 base, with 13 bases between them. The CDR3 extends over 14 amino acids. CDR3: CASTPRVINYGYTF. The CDR3 region has the DNA TGTGCCAGCACCCCGAGGGTTATTAACTATGGCTACACCTTC.

The rearrangement joins TRBV6-5 to TRBJ1-2; D perhaps matches TRBD1 (6 bases). Trimming cost V 5 bases and J 6 bases, with 13 bases left between them. The CDR3 loop spans 13 amino acids. Germline-derived CDR1 and CDR2 are MNHEY and SVGAGI. The CDR3 DNA is TGTGCCAGCAGTATGCGACAGGCCCATGGCTACACCTTC. The encoded protein is CASSMRQAHGYTF.

In this sample, this clone turned up once. V gene TRBV9 combines with J gene TRBJ1-1, with D possibly being TRBD1 (5 bases). The ends were cut back, 0 bases at V and 7 bases at J, with 10 bases in the middle. This CDR3 has 13 amino acids. Germline V lookup: CDR1 SGDLS, CDR2 YYNGEE. In nucleotides, the CDR3 is TGTGCCAGCAGCGTAGAAGGGCAGGGTGAAGCTTTCTTT. Residues: CASSVEGQGEAFF. The entire variable domain, with the rest obtained from reference TRBV9 and TRBJ1-1, is as follows: DSGVTQTPKHLITATGQRVTLRCSPRSGDLSVYWYQQSLDQGLQFLIQYYNGEERAKGNILERFSAQQFPDLHSELNLSSLELGDSALYFCASSVEGQGEAFFGQGTRLTVV.

This chain joins TRBV6-5 and TRBJ1-2; 7 nucleotides match TRBD1. This CDR3 has 13 amino acids. The trim removed 5 bases at V and 4 bases at J, leaving 4 bases unmatched. CDR1 and CDR2 (germline): MNHEY, SVGAGI. The CDR3 DNA follows: TGTGCCAGCAGTCCCACAGGGGCCTATGGCTACACCTTC. Amino acids: CASSPTGAYGYTF.

This chain joins TRBV5-5 and TRBJ1-5, with TRBD1 identical over 8 bases. Per germline, CDR1 SGHKS and CDR2 YYEKEE (reference sequence). The junction had 2 bases not matched to a gene; V was cut back by 4 bases and J by 2 bases. CDR3 length equals 14 residues. CDR3 coding DNA: TGTGCCAGCAGCCCGACAGGGGGCAATCAGCCCCAGCATTTT. It is translated as CASSPTGGNQPQHF.

This chain uses TRBV10-3 with TRBJ1-1; 7 bases are shared with TRBD1. Germline assignment: CDR1 ENHRY and CDR2 SYGVKD. Losses at the gene ends were 4 bases for V and 1 base for J; bases not matched to a gene: 9. CDR3 length equals 16 residues. The CDR3 protein is CAISGTQTGKNTEAFF. CDR3 DNA sequence: TGTGCCATCAGTGGGACCCAGACAGGGAAGAACACTGAAGCTTTCTTT.

This clone is a singleton in its sample. V is TRBV28 and J is TRBJ2-3, with TRBD2 matching 13 bases. The V gene's germline CDR1 is MDHEN and CDR2 SYDVKM. Trimming took 9 bases from V and 0 from J; bases not matched to a gene: 12. The CDR3 covers 18 residues. The CDR3 sequence is CASHLGTSGIASTDTQYF. Written as DNA, the CDR3 is TGTGCCAGTCACCTCGGGACTAGCGGGATAGCAAGCACAGATACGCAGTATTTT.

This chain connects TRBV28 to TRBJ2-7; D might be TRBD1 (5 bases). Germline lookup yields CDR1 MDHEN and CDR2 SYDVKM. The length of the CDR3 is 15 residues. Trimming pared 7 bases from V and 3 bases from J, leaving 19 bases between. In DNA form, the CDR3 reads TGTGCCAGCAATTCAGGTGGGGCCCAATACTACGAGCAGTACTTC. Protein product: CASNSGGAQYYEQYF.

The chain is built from TRBV7-9 and TRBJ2-1, with TRBD2 identical over 11 bases. The CDR3 length is 16 residues. CDR1 and CDR2 from the germline V gene are SEHNR and FQNEAQ (reference sequence). The ends lost 1 base at V and 8 bases at J; junction bases unmatched: 7. The CDR3 DNA follows: TGTGCCAGCAGCTTAGATCCTGGACTAGCGGGCGATGAGCAGTTCTTC. Translating it yields CASSLDPGLAGDEQFF.

The V and J genes are TRBV27 and TRBJ2-5; D is unclear. Germline V gene lookup returns CDR1 MNHEY and CDR2 SMNVEV (reference sequence). V gave up 1 base and J gave up 2 bases, with 8 bases separating them. The CDR3 has 14 residues. The CDR3 is CASSLYYRQETQYF. For the CDR3, the DNA is TGTGCCAGCAGTTTATACTACCGTCAAGAGACCCAGTACTTC.

The rearrangement joins TRBV6-4 to TRBJ1-2; weak D call: TRBD1 (6 bases). Germline loops: CDR1 MRHNA, CDR2 SNTAGT. V lost 0 bases and J 9 bases, leaving 11 bases between the germline ends. The CDR3 has 13 residues. The CDR3 nucleotides read TGTGCCAGCAGTGACTCCAGGGGCTCTCGCTACACCTTC. Translating gives CASSDSRGSRYTF.